The clone carrying this TCR beta chain was seen just once. What it binds is not known. This sample is part of a study of T cell responses to AZD1222 COVID-19 vaccine. For the study at large: Pooled together were second doses at about 4 or about 12 weeks.

Per germline, CDR1 SGHDT and CDR2 YYEEEE. This CDR3 contains 14 residues. V was clipped by 2 bases and J by 6 bases; unmatched bases: 5. Here immunoSEQ multiplex PCR was the method, and the copy in TCRdb shows in-frame clones only, minus some. This sample has approximately 88,000 clones, with roughly 80% found just once. Study-wide points: Repertoires were sampled only after the peak T cell response.

The chain joins TRBV5-6 to TRBJ2-3, with TRBD2 identical over 8 bases. The starting material was peripheral blood, obtained on day 0 of AZD1222 vaccination. The sequence was obtained from an adult in good health. CDR3 bases: TGTGCCAGCAGCTTTTCCGGGGGGGACGATACGCAGTATTTT. Translating it yields CASSFSGGDDTQYF.